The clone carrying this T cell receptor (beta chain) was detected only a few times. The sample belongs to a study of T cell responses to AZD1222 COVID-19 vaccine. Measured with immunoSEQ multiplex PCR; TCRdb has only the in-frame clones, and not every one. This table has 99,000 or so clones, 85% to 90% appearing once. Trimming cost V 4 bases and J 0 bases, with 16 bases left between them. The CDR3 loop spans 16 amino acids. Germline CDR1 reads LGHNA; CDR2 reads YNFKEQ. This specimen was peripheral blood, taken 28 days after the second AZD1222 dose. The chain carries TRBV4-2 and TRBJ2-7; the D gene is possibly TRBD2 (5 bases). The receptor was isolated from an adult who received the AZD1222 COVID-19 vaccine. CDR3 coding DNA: TGTGCCAGCAGCCCCTTCAGTTCTGCGGGCTCCTACGAGCAGTACTTC. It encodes CASSPFSSAGSYEQYF.